The rows below give T cell receptor beta chains drawn from one sample of a study of early T cells in non-severe SARS-CoV-2 infection. TCRdb reanalysed the 5' RACE reads using MiXCR and keeps one entry per CDR3 protein. The repertoire holds approximately 35,000 distinct CDR3 sequences, with about 7% as singletons. Sequenced sample: whole blood. The receptor set was obtained from an adult who was a healthcare worker with PCR-confirmed SARS-CoV-2 infection or an uninfected control (not recorded which). Both conserved end residues are part of each CDR3. A D gene is named only where the DNA matches it firmly.

d_gene	v_gene	len	j_gene	CDR3aa
NA	TRBV2	14	TRBJ2-1	CASSEAVMSGEQFF
TRBD1	TRBV28	15	TRBJ2-4	CASTGPGQGRPESYF
NA	TRBV6-2/TRBV6-3	12	TRBJ2-4	CASSREGDIQYF
TRBD2	TRBV3-1	14	TRBJ2-2	CASKAGGTTGELFF
NA	TRBV28	14	TRBJ2-2	CASSLGPNTGELFF
NA	TRBV20-1	15	TRBJ2-7	CSANHPADLTYEQYF
NA	TRBV6-6	13	TRBJ1-5	CAGKGREDQPQHF
TRBD1	TRBV24-1	15	TRBJ2-1	CATSDSGQIYNEQFF
TRBD2	TRBV7-9	13	TRBJ2-5	CASSSGLGMTQYF
TRBD2	TRBV20-1	18	TRBJ2-7	CSAQLGLAGGSSGYEQYF
NA	TRBV18	16	TRBJ2-5	CASSAYPGQGSETQYF
NA	TRBV5-1	13	TRBJ1-1	CASSFQQGTEAFF
TRBD1	TRBV12-3/TRBV12-4	18	TRBJ2-6	CASRQDRGRVAGANVLTF
NA	TRBV30	16	TRBJ1-5	CAWSPRQGMSNQPQHF
NA	TRBV24-1	15	TRBJ2-3	CATSDVYGSTDTQYF
NA	TRBV12-3/TRBV12-4	17	TRBJ1-5	CASSFGIGGAVNQPQHF
TRBD2	TRBV7-8	14	TRBJ2-5	CASSSSGRQETQYF
TRBD1	TRBV30	12	TRBJ2-7	CAWSIPQGEQYF
NA	TRBV27	15	TRBJ2-4	CASSPNPPAQNIQYF
NA	TRBV10-2	14	TRBJ1-6	CASSDGRDNSPLHF
NA	TRBV5-6	14	TRBJ2-7	CASSQGTLYYEQYF
NA	TRBV19	14	TRBJ1-5	CASRREYSNQPQHF
NA	TRBV12-3/TRBV12-4	16	TRBJ1-2	CASSQFPRQINYGYTF